The source of this T cell receptor (beta chain) is a study of early T cells in non-severe SARS-CoV-2 infection. This clonotype turned up a few times. TCRdb called the 5' RACE reads again in MiXCR, with one record for every CDR3 protein. The sample consists of roughly 63,000 distinct CDR3 sequences, 9.5% to 15% of them appearing once. Trimming removed 0 bases from V and 4 bases from J, with 8 bases in between. The CDR3 has 13 residues. Germline-derived CDR1 and CDR2 are GTSNPN and SVGIG (reference sequence). The TCR originated in an adult who was a healthcare worker with PCR-confirmed SARS-CoV-2 infection or an uninfected control (not recorded which). The sequencing sample was made of whole blood. The rearrangement links TRBV30 to TRBJ2-3; D is undetermined. CDR3 nucleotides: TGTGCCTGGAGTGTACATGGGGCAGATACGCAGTATTTT. This encodes CAWSVHGADTQYF.